This T cell receptor beta chain was found in a study of cytomegalovirus exposure and HLA in healthy donors. Study outcomes and limitations: In a later analysis, HLA-associated TCR beta chains were more clonally expanded than equally common others.

V was shortened by 5 bases and J by 6 bases, with 16 bases between the two germline ends. From germline, CDR1 is SGHTA and CDR2 FQGNSA. This CDR3 comprises 14 residues. Of note for this clone: Its antigen remains unidentified.

Use of 60 Vbeta and 13 Jbeta primers characterized the PCR. TCRdb's copy holds only in-frame clones and misses some; the assay was immunoSEQ multiplex PCR. In total, the table holds about 190,000 clones. The chain recombines TRBV7-2 with TRBJ1-2, with D tentatively TRBD1 (5 bases). Sequencing used PBMCs. This sequence was found in a man aged 30-40 years in good health and CMV-seronegative. As DNA, the CDR3 is TGTGCCAGCAGCCCACGGGGCGGGAAGGATGGCTACACCTTC. This codes for CASSPRGGKDGYTF.